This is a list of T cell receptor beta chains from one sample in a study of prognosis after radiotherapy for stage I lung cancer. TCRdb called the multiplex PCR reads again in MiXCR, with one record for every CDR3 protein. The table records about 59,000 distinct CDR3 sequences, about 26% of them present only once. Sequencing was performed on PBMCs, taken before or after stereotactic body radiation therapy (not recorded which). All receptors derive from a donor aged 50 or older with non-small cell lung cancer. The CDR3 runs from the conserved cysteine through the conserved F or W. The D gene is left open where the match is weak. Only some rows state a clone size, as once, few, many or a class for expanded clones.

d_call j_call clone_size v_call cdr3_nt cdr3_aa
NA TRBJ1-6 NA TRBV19 TGTGCCAGTAGCAAGACTAGAGGAGATTCACACCTCGACTTT CASSKTRGDSHLDF
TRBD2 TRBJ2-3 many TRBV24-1 TGTGCCACCAGTGATCAAACTAGCGGGGGTCGCACAGATACGCAGTATTTT CATSDQTSGGRTDTQYF
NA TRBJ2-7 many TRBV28 TGTGCCAGGCCGGGGCCCTACGAGCAGTACTTC CARPGPYEQYF
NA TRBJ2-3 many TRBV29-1 TGCAGCGTTGATAGAAGGGGTAACGGAGATACGCAGTATTTT CSVDRRGNGDTQYF
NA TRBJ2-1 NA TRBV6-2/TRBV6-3 TGTACCAGCGCGATGTACAGGGATACCTACAATGAGCAGTTCTTC CTSAMYRDTYNEQFF
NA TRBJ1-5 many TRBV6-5 TGTGCCAGCAGTTACGGGGCGGCGCAGCCCCAGCATTTT CASSYGAAQPQHF
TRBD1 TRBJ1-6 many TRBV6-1 TGTGCCAGCAGTACCTCTATGACAGGGCCTAATTCACCCCTCCACTTT CASSTSMTGPNSPLHF
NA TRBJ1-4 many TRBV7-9 TGTGCCAGCAGCTTAGGGATGCGGGCCGGAAAACTGTTTTTT CASSLGMRAGKLFF
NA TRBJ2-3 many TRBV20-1 TGCAGTGCCCACCTAAACCTCGGGGGTACGCAGTATTTT CSAHLNLGGTQYF
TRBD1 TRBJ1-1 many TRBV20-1 TGCAGTGCTAGTCTCAGACAGGGGGCCGGAAGGACTGAAGCTTTCTTT CSASLRQGAGRTEAFF
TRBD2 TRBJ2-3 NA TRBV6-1 TGTGCCAGCAGTGAAGGGTCGGGGGGGAGAGATACGCAGTATTTT CASSEGSGGRDTQYF
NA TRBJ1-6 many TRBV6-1 TGTGCCAGCACCAAGGACAGCAATAATTCACCCCTCCACTTT CASTKDSNNSPLHF
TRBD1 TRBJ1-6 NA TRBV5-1 TGCGCAAGCAGCCATGAAGGACAGGGCGGTAATTCACCCCTCCACTTT CASSHEGQGGNSPLHF
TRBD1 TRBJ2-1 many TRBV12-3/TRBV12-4 TGTGCCAGCAGTCCCGGGACAGGGCTTGAGCAGTTCTTC CASSPGTGLEQFF
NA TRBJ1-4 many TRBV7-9 TGTGCCAGCGGTAGCAGGGCCATTGAAAAACTGTTTTTT CASGSRAIEKLFF
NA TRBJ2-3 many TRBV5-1 TGCGCCAGCAGCTTGGACGGGTCAGGCACAGATACGCAGTATTTT CASSLDGSGTDTQYF